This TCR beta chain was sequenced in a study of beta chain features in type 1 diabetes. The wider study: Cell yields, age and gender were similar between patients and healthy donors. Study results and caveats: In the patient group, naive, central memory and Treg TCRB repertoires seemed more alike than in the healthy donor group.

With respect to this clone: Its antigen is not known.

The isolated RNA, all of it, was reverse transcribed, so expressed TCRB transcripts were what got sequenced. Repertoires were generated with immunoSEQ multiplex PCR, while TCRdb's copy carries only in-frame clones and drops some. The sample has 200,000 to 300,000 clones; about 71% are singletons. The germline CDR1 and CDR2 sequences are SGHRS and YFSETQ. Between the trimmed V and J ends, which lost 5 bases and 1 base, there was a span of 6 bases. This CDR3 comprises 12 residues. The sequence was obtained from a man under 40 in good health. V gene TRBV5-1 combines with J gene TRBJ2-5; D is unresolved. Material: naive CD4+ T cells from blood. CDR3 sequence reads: CASSPAQETQYF. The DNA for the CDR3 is TGCGCCAGCAGTCCAGCCCAAGAGACCCAGTACTTC.